These T cell receptor beta chains were read from a single sample in a study of coeliac disease. Using immunoSEQ multiplex PCR, the repertoire was profiled, and TCRdb retains in-frame clones only, with some absent. The sample yields under 6,500 clones, 55% to 75% seen once. Sequencing was performed on lymphocytes from the gut lamina propria. The source is a man in his 70s with active celiac disease. The CDR3 runs from the conserved cysteine through the conserved F or W. The size of a clone is reported for some rows only, either as once, few or many, or as a class for expanded clones.

TRBV5-1	few	CASSLAVFGAGTSYEQYF
TRBV5-4	medium-sized	CASSLQTSGSARFF
TRBV7-8	NA	CASSTGTGLRNTIYF
TRBV6-1	NA	CASKGRRPSYEQYF
TRBV18	NA	CASSQQGSGNTIYF
TRBV2	NA	CASRRGQGAGETQYF
TRBV7-9	NA	CASSSDSTEAFF
TRBV5-1	NA	CASSPGQGAEEQYF
TRBV9	few	CATNLAGGWGYNEQFF
TRBV29-1	NA	CSARDGEKLFF
TRBV10-3	NA	CAISEQDTQYF
TRBV5-4	NA	CASSLMSGGQETQYF
TRBV7-6	NA	CASSAGLAGGLGTDTQYF
TRBV7-6	NA	CASSLARDTYQETQYF